Reported below is one T cell receptor (beta chain). With 4 bases removed from V and 2 bases from J, the gap between germline ends came to 18 bases. This CDR3 has 17 residues. The germline gives CDR1 KGHSH, CDR2 LQKENI. This entry is derived from a study of T cell changes during pregnancy in multiple sclerosis. Profiled with immunoSEQ multiplex PCR; TCRdb holds only in-frame clones, not every one. Counted here are more than 65,000 clones, approximately 90% occurring once; the ten biggest clones make up 3.3%. The genes are TRBV18 and TRBJ1-3; D gene ambiguous. The sequence came from a female donor with multiple sclerosis, enrolled in a pregnancy study. The input for sequencing was peripheral blood, taken before pregnancy. The CDR3 is CASSHSETGSPGNTIYF. CDR3 coding DNA: TGTGCCAGCTCACACAGCGAGACTGGGAGCCCTGGAAACACCATATATTTT.